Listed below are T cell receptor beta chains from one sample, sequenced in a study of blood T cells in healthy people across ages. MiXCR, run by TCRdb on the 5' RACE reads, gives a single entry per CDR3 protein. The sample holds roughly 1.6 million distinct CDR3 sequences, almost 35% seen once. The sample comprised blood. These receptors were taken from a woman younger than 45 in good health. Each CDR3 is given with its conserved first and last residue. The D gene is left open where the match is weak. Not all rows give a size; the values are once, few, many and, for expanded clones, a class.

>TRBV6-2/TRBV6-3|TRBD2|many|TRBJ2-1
TGTGCCAGCAGCGCAGGGACTAAAAGTAGGAATGAGCAGTTCTTC
CASSAGTKSRNEQFF
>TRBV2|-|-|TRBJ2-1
TGTGCCAGCAGCGCCCTCGTTGGCCATGAGCAGTTCTTC
CASSALVGHEQFF
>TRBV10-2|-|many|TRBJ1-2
TGCGCCAGCAGCCAGGGGCGAAGCTATGGCTACACCTTC
CASSQGRSYGYTF
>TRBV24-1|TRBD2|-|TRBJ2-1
TGTGCCACCAGTGATTTGGGACTAGCGGGAAACAATGAGCAGTTCTTC
CATSDLGLAGNNEQFF
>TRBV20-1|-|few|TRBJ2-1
TGCAGTGAAAAGCGCTCCAGCTCCTACAATGAGCAGTTCTTC
CSEKRSSSYNEQFF
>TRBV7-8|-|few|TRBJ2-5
TGTGCCAGCAGCCCGGGGGATAGGGAGACCCAGTACTTC
CASSPGDRETQYF
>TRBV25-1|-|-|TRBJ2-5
TGTGCCAGCAGTGGGTATAAGGGAGAAGGCCAAGAGACCCAGTACTTC
CASSGYKGEGQETQYF
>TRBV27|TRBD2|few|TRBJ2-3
TGTGCCAGCCATCCCGTGACTAGCGGGAGCACAGATACGCAGTATTTT
CASHPVTSGSTDTQYF
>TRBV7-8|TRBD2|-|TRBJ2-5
TGTGCCAGCAGCTTATTTTCACCGGGACTAGCGGGGGCAGAGACCCAGTACTTC
CASSLFSPGLAGAETQYF
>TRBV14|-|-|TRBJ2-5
TGTGCCAGCAGCCACGAGGACTACCCCAGGGCCCAGTACTTC
CASSHEDYPRAQYF
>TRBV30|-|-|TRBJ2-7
TGTGCCTGGAGTGATCTCTACGAGCAGTACTTC
CAWSDLYEQYF
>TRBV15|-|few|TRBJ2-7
TGTGCCACCAGCAGAGCGTACAGCCCGGAGCAGTACTTC
CATSRAYSPEQYF
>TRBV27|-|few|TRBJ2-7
TGTGCCAGCAGCAAACAGGGCCCGATATCCTACGAGCAGTACTTC
CASSKQGPISYEQYF
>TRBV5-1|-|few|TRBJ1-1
TGCGCCAGCAGTGGCCGAGGCGCACCGAACACTGAAGCTTTCTTT
CASSGRGAPNTEAFF
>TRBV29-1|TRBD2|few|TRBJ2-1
TGCAGCGTCGGAGGACTAGCGGGGGCATACAATGAGCAGTTCTTC
CSVGGLAGAYNEQFF
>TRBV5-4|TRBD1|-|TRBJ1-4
TGTGCCAGCAGCGCCCGGGACAGGGGTGAAAAACTGTTTTTT
CASSARDRGEKLFF
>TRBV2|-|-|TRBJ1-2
TGTGCCAGCAGCCCAGCCGGCAGGGAGGGCTACACCTTC
CASSPAGREGYTF
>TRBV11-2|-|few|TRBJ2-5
TGTGCCAGCAGCTCGCACAGGGATTTAGAGACCCAGTACTTC
CASSSHRDLETQYF
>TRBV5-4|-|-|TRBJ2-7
TGTGCCAGCAGCTCGAAGGACGGACCCTACGAGCAGTACTTC
CASSSKDGPYEQYF
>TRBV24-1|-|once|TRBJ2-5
TGTGCCACCAGTGTCGGAAATTCTAAGACCCAGTACTTC
CATSVGNSKTQYF
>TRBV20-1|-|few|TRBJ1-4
TGCAGTGCCGCGGTTGGGGCACCTAATGAAAAACTGTTTTTT
CSAAVGAPNEKLFF
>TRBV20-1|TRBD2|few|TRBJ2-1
TGCAGTGCTAGAGTGATCCTCCGGGACTACCCCTTGGTTGAGCAGTTCTTC
CSARVILRDYPLVEQFF
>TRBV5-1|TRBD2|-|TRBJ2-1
TGCGCCAGCAGCTTTTTGGGAGGGTCCGGAAATGAGCAGTTCTTC
CASSFLGGSGNEQFF
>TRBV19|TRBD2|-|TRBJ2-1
TGTGCCAGTAGTGGGCGGGAGGGCCTTAGCGATGAGCAGTTCTTC
CASSGREGLSDEQFF
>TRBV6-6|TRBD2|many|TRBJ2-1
TGTGCCAGCAGCGACGGGAGGAGCTCCTACAATGAGCAGTTCTTC
CASSDGRSSYNEQFF
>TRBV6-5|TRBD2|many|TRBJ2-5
TGTGCCAGCAGGGCTAGCGGAGATCCAAGAGAGACCCAGTACTTC
CASRASGDPRETQYF
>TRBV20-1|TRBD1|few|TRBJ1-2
TGCAGTGCTGGGGACAGGCCTGAGGAGGGCTACACCTTC
CSAGDRPEEGYTF
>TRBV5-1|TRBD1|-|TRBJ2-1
TGCGCCAGCAGCACAACCGCGGGACAGGCGTACAATGAGCAGTTCTTC
CASSTTAGQAYNEQFF